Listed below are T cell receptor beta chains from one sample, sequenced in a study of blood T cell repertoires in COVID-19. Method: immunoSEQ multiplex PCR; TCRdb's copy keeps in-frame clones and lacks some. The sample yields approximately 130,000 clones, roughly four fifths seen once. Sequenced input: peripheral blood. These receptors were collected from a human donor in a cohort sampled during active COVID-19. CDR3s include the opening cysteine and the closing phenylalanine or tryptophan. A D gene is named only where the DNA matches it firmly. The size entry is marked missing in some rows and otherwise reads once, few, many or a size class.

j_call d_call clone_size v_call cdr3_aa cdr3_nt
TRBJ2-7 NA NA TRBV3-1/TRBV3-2 CASSQDNGDMREQYF TGTGCCAGCAGCCAAGATAATGGGGACATGCGGGAGCAGTACTTC
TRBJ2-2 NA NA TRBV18 CASSPVTLPTGELFF TGTGCCAGCTCACCAGTGACACTCCCCACCGGGGAGCTGTTTTTT
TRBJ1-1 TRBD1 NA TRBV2 CASRGQVEAFF TGTGCCAGCAGGGGACAGGTTGAAGCTTTCTTT
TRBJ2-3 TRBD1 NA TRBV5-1 CASSFGTGGSTQYF TGCGCCAGCAGCTTCGGGACAGGGGGAAGTACGCAGTATTTT
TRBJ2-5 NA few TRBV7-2 CASSLAGGLETQYF TGTGCCAGCAGCTTAGCGGGGGGGCTGGAGACCCAGTACTTC
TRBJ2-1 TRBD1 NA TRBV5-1 CASSSGRQGAYNEQFF TGCGCCAGCAGCTCTGGCCGACAGGGGGCCTACAATGAGCAGTTCTTC
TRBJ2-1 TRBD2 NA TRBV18 CASSLPGGWEQFF TGTGCCAGCTCACTACCGGGAGGCTGGGAGCAGTTCTTC
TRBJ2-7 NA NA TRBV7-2 CASSLGKVGRSYEQYF TGTGCCAGCAGCCTCGGTAAGGTGGGGAGATCCTACGAGCAGTACTTC
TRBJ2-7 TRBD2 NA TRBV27 CASSLGGGTPTEQYF TGTGCCAGCAGTTTAGGCGGGGGGACCCCTACCGAGCAGTACTTC
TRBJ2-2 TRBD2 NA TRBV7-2 CASTPGSGGPSNTGELFF TGTGCCAGCACCCCAGGAAGCGGGGGCCCTTCGAACACCGGGGAGCTGTTTTTT
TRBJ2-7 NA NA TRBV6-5 CASSYGRRSYEQYF TGTGCCAGCAGTTACGGGAGGCGCTCCTACGAGCAGTACTTC
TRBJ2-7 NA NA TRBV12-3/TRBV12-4 CASSRGGHEQYF TGTGCCAGCAGCCGTGGGGGCCACGAGCAGTACTTC
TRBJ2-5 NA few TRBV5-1 CASSLGGRGSQETQYF TGCGCCAGCAGCCTCGGGGGGCGGGGGAGCCAAGAGACCCAGTACTTC
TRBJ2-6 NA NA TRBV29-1 CSVKRIRQMSGANVLTF TGCAGCGTAAAGCGGATAAGGCAGATGTCTGGGGCCAACGTCCTGACTTTC
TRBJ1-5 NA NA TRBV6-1 CASSEWQASNQPQHF TGTGCCAGCAGTGAATGGCAGGCTAGCAATCAGCCCCAGCATTTT
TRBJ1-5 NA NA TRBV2 CASSEASSGDQPQHF TGTGCCAGCAGTGAAGCTTCATCAGGGGATCAGCCCCAGCATTTT
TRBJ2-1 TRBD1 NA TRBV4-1 CASSQGQGGSYNEQFF TGCGCCAGCAGCCAGGGACAGGGGGGCTCCTACAATGAGCAGTTCTTC
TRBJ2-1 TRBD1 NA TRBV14 CASSQVRGLAYNEQFF TGTGCCAGCAGCCAAGTCAGGGGGCTAGCCTACAATGAGCAGTTCTTC
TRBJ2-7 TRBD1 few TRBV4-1 CASTPHGTGVEEQYF TGCGCCAGCACCCCACATGGGACAGGAGTGGAAGAGCAGTACTTC
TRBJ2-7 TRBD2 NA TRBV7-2 CASSSSSGGAREQYF TGTGCCAGCAGCTCCTCTAGCGGGGGGGCCCGAGAGCAGTACTTC
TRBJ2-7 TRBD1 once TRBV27 CASSSYRGTYEQYF TGTGCCAGCAGTAGTTACAGGGGGACCTACGAGCAGTACTTC
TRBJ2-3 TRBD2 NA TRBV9 CASTEGLLTDTQYF TGTGCCAGCACCGAGGGACTACTCACAGATACGCAGTATTTT
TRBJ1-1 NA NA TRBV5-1 CASSPGGRTYTEAFF TGCGCCAGCAGCCCCGGGGGACGGACCTACACTGAAGCTTTCTTT
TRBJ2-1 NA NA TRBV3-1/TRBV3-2 CASSQDMVSLSKQFF TGTGCCAGCAGCCAAGATATGGTTAGTCTAAGCAAGCAGTTCTTC
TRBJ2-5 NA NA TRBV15 CATSRRSQGGGETQYF TGTGCCACCAGCAGACGGTCCCAGGGAGGAGGAGAGACCCAGTACTTC
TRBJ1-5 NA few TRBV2 CASSEFPTGWDQPQHF TGTGCCAGCAGTGAATTCCCTACAGGTTGGGATCAGCCCCAGCATTTT
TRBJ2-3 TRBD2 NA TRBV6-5 CASWGGLAGYTQYF TGTGCCAGTTGGGGGGGACTAGCGGGTTATACGCAGTATTTT
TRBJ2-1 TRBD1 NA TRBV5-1 CASSLTPGQGPVSSYNEQFF TGCGCCAGCAGCTTAACCCCGGGACAGGGTCCGGTATCCTCCTACAATGAGCAGTTCTTC
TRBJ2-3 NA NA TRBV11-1 CASSFLEGRNTQYF TGTGCCAGCAGCTTCCTAGAGGGGAGGAATACGCAGTATTTT
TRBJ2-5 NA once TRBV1 CTSSQGTSQETQYF TGCACCAGCAGCCAAGGGACTAGCCAAGAGACCCAGTACTTC
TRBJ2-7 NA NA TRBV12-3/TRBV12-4 CASSFGGPNEQYF TGTGCCAGCAGTTTTGGGGGCCCCAACGAGCAGTACTTC
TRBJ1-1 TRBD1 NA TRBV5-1 CASSPGTELYSAEAFF TGCGCCAGCAGCCCAGGGACAGAACTATATTCCGCTGAAGCTTTCTTT
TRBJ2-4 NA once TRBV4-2 CASSQEVPGVQYF TGTGCCAGCAGCCAAGAGGTTCCCGGGGTTCAGTACTTC
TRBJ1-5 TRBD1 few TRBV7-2 CASSLGQGDYSNQPQHF TGTGCCAGCAGCTTAGGACAGGGGGACTATAGCAATCAGCCCCAGCATTTT
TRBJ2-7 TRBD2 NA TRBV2 CASSESGGGREQYF TGTGCCAGCAGTGAATCCGGGGGGGGGCGGGAGCAGTACTTC
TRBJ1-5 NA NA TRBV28 CASTPPSGNQPQHF TGTGCCAGCACCCCCCCATCGGGGAATCAGCCCCAGCATTTT
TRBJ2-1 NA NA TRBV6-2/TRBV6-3 CASSQRKGGAHNEQFF TGTGCCAGCAGCCAGAGGAAGGGCGGGGCTCACAATGAGCAGTTCTTC
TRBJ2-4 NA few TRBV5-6 CASSLVGQIIQYF TGTGCCAGCAGCTTGGTAGGACAAATAATTCAGTACTTC
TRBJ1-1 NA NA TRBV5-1 CASSLTGGNTEAFF TGCGCCAGCAGCCTGACGGGGGGGAACACTGAAGCTTTCTTT
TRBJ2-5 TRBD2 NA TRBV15 CATSERGGQETQYF TGTGCCACCAGCGAGCGGGGGGGCCAAGAGACCCAGTACTTC
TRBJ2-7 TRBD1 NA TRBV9 CASSETGAPAYEQYF TGTGCCAGCAGCGAGACAGGGGCTCCTGCCTACGAGCAGTACTTC
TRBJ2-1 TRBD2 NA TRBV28 CASSSGTSGVYNEQFF TGTGCCAGCAGTTCTGGGACTAGCGGGGTATACAATGAGCAGTTCTTC
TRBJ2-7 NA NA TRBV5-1 CASSSVTGTYEQYF TGCGCCAGCAGCTCGGTGACAGGAACCTACGAGCAGTACTTC
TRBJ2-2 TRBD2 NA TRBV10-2 CASSPGLAGNTGELFF TGCGCCAGCAGTCCCGGACTAGCGGGAAACACCGGGGAGCTGTTTTTT
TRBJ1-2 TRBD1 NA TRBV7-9 CASKLTGNYGYTF TGTGCCAGCAAGTTGACAGGGAACTATGGCTACACCTTC
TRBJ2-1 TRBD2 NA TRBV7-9 CASSLATSGFYNEQFF TGTGCCAGCAGCTTAGCTACTAGCGGGTTCTACAATGAGCAGTTCTTC
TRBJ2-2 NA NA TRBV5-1 CASTPPGVNTGELFF TGCGCCAGCACCCCGCCGGGGGTGAACACCGGGGAGCTGTTTTTT
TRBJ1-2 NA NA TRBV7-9 CASSLGKPGDGGYTF TGTGCCAGCAGCTTAGGGAAGCCAGGGGATGGTGGCTACACCTTC
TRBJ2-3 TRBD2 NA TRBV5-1 CASSLDSGTSGRGQYF TGCGCCAGCAGCTTGGATTCCGGGACTAGTGGAAGAGGGCAGTATTTT
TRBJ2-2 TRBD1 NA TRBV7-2 CASTPTGAAGELFF TGTGCCAGCACCCCGACAGGGGCCGCCGGGGAGCTGTTTTTT